These 21 T cell receptor beta chains came from one sample sequenced in a study of blood T cell repertoires in COVID-19. Only in-frame clones appear in the TCRdb table, and some are missing; sequencing was by immunoSEQ multiplex PCR. The sample holds fewer than 150,000 clones; approximately 87% are singletons and the top ten take roughly 3.9%. Source material: PBMCs or T cells enriched from blood (not recorded which). The receptors come from a man aged 45 to 65 in a cohort exposed to, infected with or recovered from COVID-19 (not recorded which).

The V call is TRBV2, the J call TRBJ2-5, with 14 bases lining up with TRBD2. The CDR3 has 16 residues. Germline assignment: CDR1 SNHLY and CDR2 FYNNEI. V was clipped by 6 bases and J by 2 bases; unmatched bases: 5. The CDR3 reads CASRAGTSGGQETQYF. In DNA, the CDR3 is TGTGCCAGCAGAGCCGGGACTAGCGGGGGACAAGAGACCCAGTACTTC.

V is TRBV11-2 and J is TRBJ1-1, with 7 nucleotides matching TRBD1. Germline assignment: CDR1 SGHAT and CDR2 FQNNGV. The ends lost 5 bases at V and 1 base at J; junction bases unmatched: 4. The CDR3 is 14 residues long. The CDR3 region is CASSPRTGNTEAFF. Written as DNA, the CDR3 is TGTGCCAGCAGCCCCCGGACAGGGAACACTGAAGCTTTCTTT. Based on the CDR3 plus reference TRBV11-2 and TRBJ1-1, the full variable domain is EAGVAQSPRYKIIEKRQSVAFWCNPISGHATLYWYQQILGQGPKLLIQFQNNGVVDDSQLPKDRFSAERLKGVDSTLKIQPAKLEDSAVYLCASSPRTGNTEAFFGQGTRLTVV.

V usage is TRBV6-5 and J usage is TRBJ1-5; 7 positions match TRBD1. This CDR3 has 13 amino acids. With 10 bases clipped from V and 7 bases from J, the junction kept 10 bases outside the gene matches. The germline CDR1 and CDR2 sequences are MNHEY and SVGAGI. The CDR3 DNA follows: TGTGCCACCTCAACAGGGGTGGGGCAGCCCCAGCATTTT. This translates into CATSTGVGQPQHF.

The chain combines TRBV9 with TRBJ1-3; possibly TRBD1 for D (5 bases). V was cut by 0 bases and J by 6 bases, with 10 bases left in between. This CDR3 contains 14 residues. Looked up from germline, CDR1 is SGDLS and CDR2 is YYNGEE. The DNA of the CDR3 is TGTGCCAGCAGCGTAGGCAGGGTAGAAAACACCATATATTTT. It specifies CASSVGRVENTIYF.

The chain combines TRBV3-1 (or the pseudogene TRBV3-2) with TRBJ2-7, with D tentatively TRBD1 (6 bases). The CDR3 extends over 13 amino acids. V was cut by 3 bases and J by 5 bases, with 11 bases left in between. Germline V CDR1 and CDR2: LGHDT, YNNKEL (reference sequence). The CDR3 loop is CASSHRGPDEQYF. Here the CDR3 DNA reads TGTGCCAGCAGCCACAGGGGTCCGGACGAGCAGTACTTC.

The rearrangement joins TRBV7-2 to TRBJ1-4; tentatively, D is TRBD1 (6 bases). Germline values: CDR1 SGHTA, CDR2 FQGNSA. This CDR3 has 16 amino acids. V lost 2 bases to trimming and J lost 1 base, with 11 bases between them. The CDR3 region is CASSLTRGLTNEKLFF. The CDR3 bases are TGTGCCAGCAGCTTAACGAGGGGGTTAACTAATGAAAAACTGTTTTTT.

The chain couples TRBV7-2 to TRBJ2-2; TRBD1 agrees at 8 bases. Germline V gene data show CDR1 as SGHTA and CDR2 as FQGNSA. The trim removed 6 bases at V and 6 bases at J, leaving 6 bases unmatched. There are 14 residues in the CDR3. The CDR3 sequence: CASRTGGKAGELFF. CDR3 coding DNA: TGTGCCAGCAGAACAGGGGGAAAGGCCGGGGAGCTGTTTTTT.

CDR3 sequence reads: CASSAEGVGASDGYTF. The CDR3 DNA is TGTGCCAGCAGTGCGGAAGGGGTCGGCGCGAGCGATGGCTACACCTTC. V and J are TRBV6-4 and TRBJ1-2; D might be TRBD1 (5 bases). The germline V gene encodes CDR1 MRHNA and CDR2 SNTAGT. Trimming left V 4 bases short and J 6 bases short, with 21 bases between. The CDR3 totals 16 residues.

Within the sample, this clone is large. The chain uses TRBV2 and TRBJ2-2, with 8 bases identical to TRBD2. This CDR3 is 16 amino acids long. Germline V CDR1 and CDR2: SNHLY, FYNNEI. The J segment lost 2 bases and the V segment lost 6 bases, leaving 8 bases of the junction unmatched. CDR3 residues: CASRKETSANTGELFF. The CDR3 DNA follows: TGTGCCAGCAGGAAAGAGACTAGCGCAAACACCGGGGAGCTGTTTTTT.

V is TRBV14 and J is TRBJ2-2; 9 nucleotides match TRBD1. Losses at the gene ends were 2 bases for V and 4 bases for J; bases not matched to a gene: 5. The CDR3 length is 16 residues. Per the germline V gene, CDR1 is SGHDN and CDR2 is FVKESK. The CDR3 sequence is CASSQKDRGGTGELFF. CDR3 bases: TGTGCCAGCAGCCAAAAAGACAGGGGGGGCACCGGGGAGCTGTTTTTT.

The rearrangement links TRBV10-1 to TRBJ1-6; no definite D call. The V end lost 5 bases, the J end lost 7 bases, and 9 bases lay between the germline ends. CDR3 length equals 13 residues. Germline CDR1 is WNHNN and CDR2 is SYGVQD (reference sequence). The CDR3 nucleotides read TGCGCCAGCAGTCTAACAGAAAATTCACCCCTCCACTTT. Amino acid sequence: CASSLTENSPLHF.

The chain uses TRBV4-2 and TRBJ2-5; D possibly corresponds to TRBD1 (5 bases). Germline CDR1 reads LGHNA; CDR2 reads YNFKEQ. There are 14 residues in the CDR3. The V and J ends lost 0 bases and 7 bases respectively, with 12 bases between them. The DNA of the CDR3 is TGTGCCAGCAGCCAAGATTGGGGCGGTCCGACCCAGTACTTC. Translation: CASSQDWGGPTQYF.

The chain links TRBV10-3 to TRBJ1-1; D call uncertain. The germline CDR1 and CDR2 sequences are ENHRY and SYGVKD. The CDR3 contains 13 residues. The V end lost 3 bases, the J end lost 3 bases, and 8 bases lay between the germline ends. The CDR3, as DNA: TGTGCCATCAGTGATGGTCAGGACACTGAAGCTTTCTTT. It encodes CAISDGQDTEAFF.

The gene calls are TRBV7-2 and TRBJ2-7; 9 bases are a match to TRBD1. The CDR3 contains 14 residues. Germline trimming cut 2 bases from V and 5 bases from J; bases unmatched to any gene: 4. Germline CDR1 reads SGHTA; CDR2 reads FQGNSA. The CDR3 region has the DNA TGTGCCAGCAGCTTACCTAGGACAGGGGACGAGCAGTACTTC. Protein product: CASSLPRTGDEQYF.

This clone was seen once. The chain joins TRBV7-2 to TRBJ2-1; D is possibly TRBD2 (6 bases). Per the germline V gene, CDR1 is SGHTA and CDR2 is FQGNSA. The CDR3 is made up of 16 amino acids. With 0 bases removed from V and 2 bases from J, the gap between germline ends came to 11 bases. CDR3 protein: CASSLAGRGAYNEQFF. In DNA, the CDR3 is TGTGCCAGCAGCTTAGCGGGTCGCGGGGCCTACAATGAGCAGTTCTTC.

The V gene is TRBV6-5, the J gene TRBJ2-5; perhaps TRBD1 as D (5 bases). From germline, CDR1 is MNHEY and CDR2 SVGAGI. This CDR3 has 12 amino acids. Trimming took off 10 bases at V and 5 bases at J, with 14 bases between the two ends. CDR3 protein: CANNEGVETQYF. The DNA for the CDR3 is TGTGCCAACAACGAAGGGGTTGAGACCCAGTACTTC.

In its sample, this clone was seen a few times. The chain couples TRBV3-1 (or the pseudogene TRBV3-2) to TRBJ2-1; the match to TRBD1 covers 11 bases. Germline V CDR1 and CDR2: LGHDT, YNNKEL (reference sequence). This CDR3 region has 15 residues. V was clipped by 1 base and J by 7 bases; unmatched bases: 3. CDR3 nucleotide sequence: TGTGCCAGCAGCCAAGGGACAGGGGGCGGGAATGAGCAGTTCTTC. It encodes CASSQGTGGGNEQFF.

The chain employs TRBV15 and TRBJ2-7, with D perhaps TRBD2 (6 bases). The CDR3 is made up of 13 amino acids. CDR1 and CDR2 (germline): LNHNV, YYDKDF (reference sequence). V was shortened by 3 bases and J by 4 bases, with 10 bases between the two germline ends. The CDR3 reads CATSRAGQYEQYF. The CDR3 nucleotides read TGTGCCACCAGCAGGGCGGGGCAATACGAGCAGTACTTC.

The chain has TRBV5-3 and TRBJ2-1; 9 bases agree with TRBD2. TRBV5-3 is an ORF, with its function uncertain. V dropped 6 bases and J dropped 8; count of bases not matched to a gene: 6. This CDR3 spans 13 amino acids. The CDR3, as DNA: TGTGCCAGAAAGACTAGCGGTTGCGATGAGCAGTTCTTC. Its protein product is CARKTSGCDEQFF.

The chain links TRBV11-2 to TRBJ2-7; D is perhaps TRBD1 (8 bases). The CDR3 spans 17 residues. The V and J ends lost 4 bases and 4 bases respectively, with 23 bases between them. Germline CDR1 reads SGHAT; CDR2 reads FQNNGV. The CDR3 DNA is TGTGCCAGCAGCTCTCCACCCTATACAGGGGGGGAATACGAGCAGTACTTC. It translates to CASSSPPYTGGEYEQYF.

The rearrangement links TRBV20-1 to TRBJ2-5; a weak D match, TRBD1 (5 bases). The germline V and J ends were trimmed by 3 bases and 1 base, with 15 bases remaining between them. From germline, CDR1 is DFQATT and CDR2 SNEGSKA (reference sequence). CDR3 size: 15 residues. CDR3 residues: CSASSFGQIQETQYF. In nucleotides, the CDR3 is TGCAGTGCTAGTTCCTTCGGACAAATCCAAGAGACCCAGTACTTC.